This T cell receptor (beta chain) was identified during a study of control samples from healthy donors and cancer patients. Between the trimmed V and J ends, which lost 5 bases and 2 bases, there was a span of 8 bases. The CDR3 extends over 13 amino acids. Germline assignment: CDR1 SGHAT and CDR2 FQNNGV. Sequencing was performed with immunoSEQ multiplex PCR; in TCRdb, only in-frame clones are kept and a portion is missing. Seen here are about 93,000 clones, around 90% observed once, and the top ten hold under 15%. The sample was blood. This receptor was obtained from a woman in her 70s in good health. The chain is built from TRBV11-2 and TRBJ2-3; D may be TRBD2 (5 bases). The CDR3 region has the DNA TGTGCCAGCAGCGAGGGTTTCACAGATACGCAGTATTTT. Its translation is CASSEGFTDTQYF. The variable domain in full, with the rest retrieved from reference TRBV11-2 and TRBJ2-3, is EAGVAQSPRYKIIEKRQSVAFWCNPISGHATLYWYQQILGQGPKLLIQFQNNGVVDDSQLPKDRFSAERLKGVDSTLKIQPAKLEDSAVYLCASSEGFTDTQYFGPGTRLTVL.